These 20 T cell receptor beta chains originate from one sample sequenced in a study of response to subunit inactivated influenza vaccine. TCRdb reprocessed the RT-PCR reads with MiXCR, giving one entry per CDR3 protein. Of roughly 540,000 distinct CDR3 sequences listed, under 30% are singletons. The same data also contributed to another study, on T cells expressing NK-cell markers. According to that study: Production of TCR beta cDNA relied on 5'RACE template switching with UMIs.

Sequencing was performed on CD4+ T cells sorted from PBMCs, taken 11 to 12 days after vaccination. These receptors all come from a man in his forties or fifties who received an inactivated influenza vaccine.

The chain employs TRBV7-9 and TRBJ2-7, with TRBD1 matching over 8 bases. The germline CDR1 and CDR2 sequences are SEHNR and FQNEAQ (reference sequence). CDR3 size: 13 residues. Germline trimming cut 7 bases from V and 6 bases from J; bases unmatched to any gene: 8. The CDR3 DNA sequence: TGTGCCAGCACCATAACAGGGGGTCGCGAGCAGTACTTC. Translating it yields CASTITGGREQYF. Looking up the rest from reference TRBV7-9 and TRBJ2-7 gives the full variable domain: DTGVSQNPRHKITKRGQNVTFRCDPISEHNRLYWYRQTLGQGPEFLTYFQNEAQLEKSRLLSDRFSAERPKGSFSTLEIQRTEQGDSAMYLCASTITGGREQYFGPGTRLTVT.

This chain uses TRBV7-9 with TRBJ1-3, with 7 positions matching TRBD1. The ends lost 0 bases at V and 0 bases at J; junction bases unmatched: 5. The germline V gene encodes CDR1 SEHNR and CDR2 FQNEAQ (reference sequence). The CDR3 is 17 amino acids. CDR3 sequence: CASSLATGVSSGNTIYF. CDR3 DNA sequence: TGTGCCAGCAGCTTAGCTACAGGGGTAAGCTCTGGAAACACCATATATTTT. Variable domain in full (rest from reference TRBV7-9 and TRBJ1-3): DTGVSQNPRHKITKRGQNVTFRCDPISEHNRLYWYRQTLGQGPEFLTYFQNEAQLEKSRLLSDRFSAERPKGSFSTLEIQRTEQGDSAMYLCASSLATGVSSGNTIYFGEGSWLTVV.

The chain uses TRBV9 and TRBJ2-6; 9 bases agree with TRBD2. Germline V gene lookup returns CDR1 SGDLS and CDR2 YYNGEE. The CDR3 is 18 residues long. Trimming removed 5 bases from V and 4 bases from J; junction bases left unmatched: 13. The CDR3 DNA sequence: TGTGCCAGCAGTAACGTACTAGCGGGCCGTCCGGGGGCCAACGTCCTGACTTTC. It yields the protein CASSNVLAGRPGANVLTF.

V usage is TRBV7-3 and J usage is TRBJ2-5; D gene unclear. The ends were cut back, 0 bases at V and 9 bases at J, with 11 bases in the middle. The germline gives CDR1 SGHTA, CDR2 FQGTGA. This CDR3 spans 13 amino acids. The CDR3 here is CASSLTRLDPQYF. In nucleotides, the CDR3 is TGTGCCAGCAGCTTAACCAGGCTAGACCCCCAGTACTTC.

The V call is TRBV3-1, the J call TRBJ2-7; 10 bases line up with TRBD2. CDR3 length: 18 residues. The germline gives CDR1 LGHDT, CDR2 YNNKEL (reference sequence). Trimming took 1 base from V and 4 from J; bases not matched to a gene: 13. Here the CDR3 DNA reads TGTGCCAGCAGCCAAGTTCACCCATGGACTAGCGGAGAATACGAGCAGTACTTC. Translation: CASSQVHPWTSGEYEQYF.

This clonotype came up a few times. This chain connects TRBV5-1 to TRBJ2-5, with D unresolved. Germline V gene data show CDR1 as SGHRS and CDR2 as YFSETQ. The CDR3 has 14 residues. V lost 1 base and J 4 bases, leaving 11 bases between the germline ends. Here the CDR3 reads CASSLFGVRETQYF. Written as DNA, the CDR3 is TGCGCCAGCAGCTTGTTTGGAGTACGAGAGACCCAGTACTTC.

A few counts support this clonotype. The V call is TRBV6-2 or TRBV6-3, the J call TRBJ2-5; D is perhaps TRBD1 (6 bases). V lost 2 bases, J lost 2 bases, and 9 bases lay in between. CDR1 is MNHEY and CDR2 is SVGEGT in the germline V gene. The CDR3 is made up of 14 amino acids. The CDR3 DNA sequence: TGTGCCAGCAGTTACCGGGACAAACAAGAGACCCAGTACTTC. Its translation: CASSYRDKQETQYF.

This clonotype was seen a few times. The genes are TRBV20-1 and TRBJ1-6; D is perhaps TRBD1 (5 bases). The CDR3 totals 15 residues. The V and J ends lost 6 bases and 7 bases respectively, with 19 bases between them. Germline V gene lookup returns CDR1 DFQATT and CDR2 SNEGSKA (reference sequence). The CDR3 DNA is TGCAGTGCCCTTACATTGGGGGTTGAGAATTCACCCCTCCACTTT. This codes for CSALTLGVENSPLHF.

This chain joins TRBV7-2 and TRBJ2-3; 10 bases are a match to TRBD2. The CDR3 has 16 amino acids. The J segment lost 8 bases and the V segment lost 1 base, leaving 9 bases of the junction unmatched. Germline V lookup: CDR1 SGHTA, CDR2 FQGNSA. Here the CDR3 DNA reads TGTGCCAGCAGCTTAGGGGCTAGCGGGAGCGCCAGTACGCAGTATTTT. It is translated as CASSLGASGSASTQYF.

The rearrangement joins TRBV24-1 to TRBJ2-2, with unresolved D. Germline assignment: CDR1 KGHDR and CDR2 SFDVKD. Trimming pared 9 bases from V and 4 bases from J, leaving 11 bases between. The CDR3 is 13 residues long. The chain's CDR3 is CATSALGTGELFF. The CDR3 coding sequence is TGTGCCACCTCCGCCTTGGGCACCGGGGAGCTGTTTTTT.

The chain is built from TRBV20-1 and TRBJ2-4, with D maybe TRBD1 (7 bases). This CDR3 has 15 residues. Trimming shortened V by 4 bases and J by 8 bases, and 21 bases separated the two germline ends. Per the germline V gene, CDR1 is DFQATT and CDR2 is SNEGSKA (reference sequence). CDR3 region: CSAIDPRGAGDIQYF. For the CDR3, the DNA is TGCAGTGCTATCGATCCCAGGGGGGCAGGGGACATTCAGTACTTC.

The genes are TRBV6-5 and TRBJ2-7, with 8 bases fitting TRBD1. This CDR3 is built from 15 residues. CDR1 and CDR2 from the germline V gene are MNHEY and SVGAGI. V was pared by 2 bases and J by 3 bases, with 6 bases of the junction left unmatched. CDR3 nucleotides: TGTGCCAGCAGTTACGAAGGACAGGGCGACTACGAGCAGTACTTC. This gives the protein CASSYEGQGDYEQYF.

The gene calls are TRBV7-9 and TRBJ2-1, with D perhaps matching TRBD1 (5 bases). V dropped 10 bases and J dropped 5 bases, with 12 bases sitting between them. The CDR3 contains 12 residues. CDR1 is SEHNR and CDR2 is FQNEAQ in the germline V gene (reference sequence). CDR3 residues: CAIKTANNEQFF. DNA of the CDR3: TGTGCCATCAAGACAGCAAACAATGAGCAGTTCTTC.

The V gene is TRBV3-1, the J gene TRBJ2-7; a weak D match, TRBD1 (5 bases). V dropped 0 bases and J dropped 6 bases, with 12 bases sitting between them. Germline values: CDR1 LGHDT, CDR2 YNNKEL (reference sequence). The CDR3 extends over 14 amino acids. The CDR3 loop reads CASSQDLWGGEQYF. CDR3 in DNA: TGTGCCAGCAGCCAAGATCTTTGGGGCGGCGAGCAGTACTTC.

CDR3 sequence: CASSVTSGSGTDTQYF. Here the CDR3 DNA reads TGTGCCAGCAGCGTCACTAGCGGGAGCGGGACAGATACGCAGTATTTT. V is TRBV7-2 and J is TRBJ2-3; 11 nucleotides line up with TRBD2. The V and J ends lost 5 bases and 3 bases, in that order; junction bases with no gene match: 7. The CDR3 runs to 16 residues. Germline loops: CDR1 SGHTA, CDR2 FQGNSA.

The chain has TRBV7-2 and TRBJ2-7; possibly TRBD1 for D (5 bases). Germline V gene data show CDR1 as SGHTA and CDR2 as FQGNSA. There are 15 residues in the CDR3. Trimming shortened V by 0 bases and J by 2 bases, and 11 bases separated the two germline ends. CDR3: CASSLARTPTYEQYF. CDR3 sequence (DNA): TGTGCCAGCAGCTTAGCACGGACACCCACCTACGAGCAGTACTTC.

The V gene is TRBV5-6, the J gene TRBJ1-2; D not certain. The V gene lost 2 bases and the J gene lost 3 bases, with 8 bases spanning the gap. Germline values: CDR1 SGHDT, CDR2 YYEEEE. The CDR3 extends over 13 amino acids. The CDR3 loop reads CASSFEGYYGYTF. CDR3 sequence (DNA): TGTGCCAGCAGCTTTGAGGGATACTATGGCTACACCTTC.

V is TRBV29-1 and J is TRBJ1-2; D is possibly TRBD1 (5 bases). Germline CDR1 reads SQVTM; CDR2 reads ANQGSEA. The V gene lost 4 bases and the J gene lost 4 bases, with 13 bases spanning the gap. This CDR3 has 13 amino acids. The CDR3 reads CSVGEGRSYGYTF. CDR3 nucleotide sequence: TGCAGCGTTGGGGAGGGGCGAAGCTATGGCTACACCTTC.

The genes are TRBV9 and TRBJ2-7; D is unresolved. The germline gives CDR1 SGDLS, CDR2 YYNGEE. V lost 4 bases, J lost 6 bases, and 20 bases lay in between. The CDR3 runs 15 residues. CDR3 nucleotides: TGTGCCAGCAGCCCTCGTCAGAGCGCTGGAGCCGAGCAGTACTTC. It encodes CASSPRQSAGAEQYF.

This clonotype was seen just once. This chain uses TRBV10-3 with TRBJ2-7; no firm D call. The ends were cut back, 0 bases at V and 7 bases at J, with 10 bases in the middle. Germline V gives CDR1 ENHRY, CDR2 SYGVKD. The CDR3 is made up of 13 amino acids. The CDR3 loop is CAISESPGGEQYF. In nucleotides, the CDR3 is TGTGCCATCAGTGAGTCACCCGGTGGGGAGCAGTACTTC.